A selection of T cell receptor beta chains follows, all from one sample in a study of blood T cell repertoires in COVID-19. TCRdb keeps only in-frame clones here, not all; method: immunoSEQ multiplex PCR. This sample has 250,000 to 350,000 clones, with around 81% found just once. The sequencing input was peripheral blood. These receptors originate from an older person with COVID-19, enrolled during active disease. The CDR3 runs from the conserved cysteine through the conserved F or W. A D gene is named only where the DNA matches it firmly. Clone size, where shown, is once, few, many, or a class for clones that have expanded.

j_gene: TRBJ2-1
d_gene: NA
abundance: NA
v_gene: TRBV4-3
CDR3nt: TGCGCCAGCAGCGCCTTGCTGGGGACTGGCCCTCTCAATGAGCAGTTCTTC
CDR3aa: CASSALLGTGPLNEQFF

j_gene: TRBJ1-2
d_gene: NA
abundance: NA
v_gene: TRBV20-1
CDR3nt: TGCAGTGCTAGAGGGGGGGAGGTGCACACCTTC
CDR3aa: CSARGGEVHTF

j_gene: TRBJ2-7
d_gene: NA
abundance: few
v_gene: TRBV6-2/TRBV6-3
CDR3nt: TGTGCCAGCAGTTGGCCGGGATCCTTCGGCGAGCAGTACTTC
CDR3aa: CASSWPGSFGEQYF

j_gene: TRBJ1-5
d_gene: NA
abundance: NA
v_gene: TRBV28
CDR3nt: TGTGCCAGCAGTTTATCTCAAACAGAGTATCAGCCCCAGCATTTT
CDR3aa: CASSLSQTEYQPQHF

j_gene: TRBJ1-2
d_gene: NA
abundance: NA
v_gene: TRBV27
CDR3nt: TGTGCCAGCAGTTTATCGCCCCGGGGTGGCTACACCTTC
CDR3aa: CASSLSPRGGYTF

j_gene: TRBJ2-5
d_gene: TRBD1
abundance: NA
v_gene: TRBV5-1
CDR3nt: TGCGCCAGCAGCTTGGACGGACAGGGGGCGGAAGAGACCCAGTACTTC
CDR3aa: CASSLDGQGAEETQYF

j_gene: TRBJ2-2
d_gene: NA
abundance: NA
v_gene: TRBV7-2
CDR3nt: TGTGCCAGCAGCCTGGGGCCAGCTACGGACACCGGGGAGCTGTTTTTT
CDR3aa: CASSLGPATDTGELFF

j_gene: TRBJ2-3
d_gene: NA
abundance: once
v_gene: TRBV9
CDR3nt: TGTGCCAGCAGCGCCCCTAGGGGGGGGACGAAAGTCACAGATACGCAGTATTTT
CDR3aa: CASSAPRGGTKVTDTQYF

j_gene: TRBJ1-5
d_gene: NA
abundance: NA
v_gene: TRBV7-2
CDR3nt: TGTGCCAGCAGCCAAAATACAGGGAATCAGCCCCAGCATTTT
CDR3aa: CASSQNTGNQPQHF

j_gene: TRBJ1-5
d_gene: NA
abundance: once
v_gene: TRBV28
CDR3nt: TGTGCCAGCAGCCTGGGACAACGCGGTCAGCCCCAGCATTTT
CDR3aa: CASSLGQRGQPQHF

j_gene: TRBJ1-4
d_gene: TRBD1
abundance: NA
v_gene: TRBV28
CDR3nt: TGTGCCAGCAGCAACCGGGACAGGATAGAAAAACTGTTTTTT
CDR3aa: CASSNRDRIEKLFF

j_gene: TRBJ2-2
d_gene: NA
abundance: NA
v_gene: TRBV6-6
CDR3nt: TGTGCCAGCAGTAACACGGAGGAGGGGAACACCGGGGAGCTGTTTTTT
CDR3aa: CASSNTEEGNTGELFF

j_gene: TRBJ1-6
d_gene: NA
abundance: NA
v_gene: TRBV3-1/TRBV3-2
CDR3nt: TGTGCCAGCAACCATGGACAGACTAATTCACCCCTCCACTTT
CDR3aa: CASNHGQTNSPLHF

j_gene: TRBJ1-1
d_gene: TRBD1
abundance: NA
v_gene: TRBV5-1
CDR3nt: TGCGCCAGCAGCCCTTGGGACAGGGCGAACACTGAAGCTTTCTTT
CDR3aa: CASSPWDRANTEAFF

j_gene: TRBJ2-2
d_gene: TRBD2
abundance: few
v_gene: TRBV19
CDR3nt: TGTGCCGGCTCTAGCGGGATGGGGACCGGGGAGCTGTTTTTT
CDR3aa: CAGSSGMGTGELFF

j_gene: TRBJ2-1
d_gene: TRBD1
abundance: NA
v_gene: TRBV6-5
CDR3nt: TGTGCCAGCAGTTCTTGGGACAGGGCGGCCAATGAGCAGTTCTTC
CDR3aa: CASSSWDRAANEQFF

j_gene: TRBJ2-3
d_gene: TRBD2
abundance: once
v_gene: TRBV29-1
CDR3nt: TGCAGCGTTCAGCGGGAGGGCCGGGGCACAGATACGCAGTATTTT
CDR3aa: CSVQREGRGTDTQYF

j_gene: TRBJ1-2
d_gene: NA
abundance: NA
v_gene: TRBV6-5
CDR3nt: TGTGCCAGCAGCCTAACGTTGAACTATGGCTACACCTTC
CDR3aa: CASSLTLNYGYTF